The TCR beta chain under discussion was sequenced for a study of T cells in Graves' hyperthyroidism and ophthalmopathy. This CDR3 is 17 amino acids long. The V segment lost 3 bases and the J segment 6 bases; nucleotides outside the gene matches: 11. CDR1 SQVTM and CDR2 ANQGSEA come from the germline V gene. This clonotype was detected many times. Pregnant or lactating patients were excluded, as were those with uncontrolled infection or other autoimmune disease. Amplification of TCR beta CDR3 regions was performed using RNA transcripts as template. TCR CDR3 regions were first amplified by RT-PCR with HTBI primers. MiXCR, applied by TCRdb to the multiplex PCR reads, yields one record per CDR3 protein. Among about 560,000 distinct CDR3 sequences listed, approximately 15% were seen once.

The V call is TRBV29-1, the J call TRBJ2-1; 13 bases map to TRBD2. Material for sequencing was blood. The clonotype originates from a woman aged 40 to 50 with Graves' hyperthyroidism. This chain's CDR3 is CSVEGRLLAGGGNEQFF. CDR3 bases: TGCAGCGTTGAGGGGCGCCTACTAGCGGGAGGGGGCAATGAGCAGTTCTTC.